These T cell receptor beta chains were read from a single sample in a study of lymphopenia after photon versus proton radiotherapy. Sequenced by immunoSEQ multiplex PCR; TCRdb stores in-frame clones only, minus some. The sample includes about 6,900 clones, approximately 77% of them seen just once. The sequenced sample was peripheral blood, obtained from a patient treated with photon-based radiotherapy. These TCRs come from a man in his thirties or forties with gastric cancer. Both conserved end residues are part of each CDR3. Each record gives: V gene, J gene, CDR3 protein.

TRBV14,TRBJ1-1,CASSRGLSTEAFF
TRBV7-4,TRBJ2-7,CASSFAGGVSEQYF
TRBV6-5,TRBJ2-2,CASSYSGVTGELFF
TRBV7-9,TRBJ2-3,CASSLDLGGQGTQYF
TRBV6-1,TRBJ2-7,CASSALLDISYEQYF
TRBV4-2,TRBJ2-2,CASSHGAENTGELFF
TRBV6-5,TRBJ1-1,CASGTGVTEAFF
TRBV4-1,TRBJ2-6,CASSQLWGAGANVLTF
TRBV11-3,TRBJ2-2,CASSLDKEDLHRGAVF
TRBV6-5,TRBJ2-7,CASSELADYEQYF
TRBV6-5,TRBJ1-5,CASNIMATTNQPQHF
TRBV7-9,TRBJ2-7,CASSLHETYEQYF
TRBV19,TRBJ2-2,CASRVAGGAGELFF
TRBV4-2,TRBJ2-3,CASSRSSGDKGGSQYF
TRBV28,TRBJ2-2,CASSLHPPGSENTGELFF
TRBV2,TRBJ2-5,CASSGHRGIETQYF
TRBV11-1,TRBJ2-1,CASSYTGTSGNEQFF
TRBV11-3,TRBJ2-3,CASSLHGTSGWSDTQYF
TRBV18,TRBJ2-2,CASSPLDGQGVHTGELFF
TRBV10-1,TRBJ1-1,CASSEFAGIGTEAFF
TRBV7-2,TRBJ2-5,CASSQTSVQETQYF
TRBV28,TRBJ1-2,CASSYWTEGGYTF
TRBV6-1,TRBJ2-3,CASSAPYNSRSTDTQYF
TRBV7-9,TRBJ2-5,CASSLEGGGPSETQYF
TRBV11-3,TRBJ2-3,CASSLAGVTTQYF
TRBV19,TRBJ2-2,CASRIGAYTGELFF
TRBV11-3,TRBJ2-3,CASSLVAGSTDTQYF
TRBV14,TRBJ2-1,CASRTSGRGGEQFF
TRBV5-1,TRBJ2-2,CASSLEDRPGELFF
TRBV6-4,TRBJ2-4,CASTGQGCTKNIQYF
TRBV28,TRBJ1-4,CASSRGRNGIEKLFF
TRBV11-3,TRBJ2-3,CASRSTDTQYF
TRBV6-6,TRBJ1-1,CASRTGDGSKYTEAFF
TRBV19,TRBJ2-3,CASSRGMVPSTDTQYF
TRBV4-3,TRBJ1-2,CASSQDIAGAGYTF
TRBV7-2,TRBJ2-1,CASSLGSGISYNEQFF
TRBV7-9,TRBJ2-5,CASSPKETQYF
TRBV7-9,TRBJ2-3,CASSQAGRAGADTQYF
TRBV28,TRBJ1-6,CASSLGTDYSPLHF
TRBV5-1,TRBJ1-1,CASSLGTVNTEAFF
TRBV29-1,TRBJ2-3,CSVDSGGSTDTQYF
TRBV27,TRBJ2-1,CASRVYNEQFF
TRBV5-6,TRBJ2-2,CASSLVGRVFGELFF
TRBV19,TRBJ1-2,CASSEQGGNYGYTF
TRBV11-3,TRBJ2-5,CASSLVGEGPRKTQYF
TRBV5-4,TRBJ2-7,CASSFSADSSYEQYF
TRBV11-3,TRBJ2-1,CASSQTSQGEQFF
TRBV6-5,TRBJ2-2,CASSYEGLAVGELFF
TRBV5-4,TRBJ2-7,CASSQVADLSYEQYF
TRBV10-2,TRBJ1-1,CASRDRAEAFF
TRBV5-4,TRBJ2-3,CASSLMGGPIYSTDTQYF
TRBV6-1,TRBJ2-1,CASSRPGLGYNEQFF
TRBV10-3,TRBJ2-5,CATSAGETQYF
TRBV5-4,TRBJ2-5,CASSVQAGQETQYF
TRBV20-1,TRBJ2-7,CSAGTGDEQYF